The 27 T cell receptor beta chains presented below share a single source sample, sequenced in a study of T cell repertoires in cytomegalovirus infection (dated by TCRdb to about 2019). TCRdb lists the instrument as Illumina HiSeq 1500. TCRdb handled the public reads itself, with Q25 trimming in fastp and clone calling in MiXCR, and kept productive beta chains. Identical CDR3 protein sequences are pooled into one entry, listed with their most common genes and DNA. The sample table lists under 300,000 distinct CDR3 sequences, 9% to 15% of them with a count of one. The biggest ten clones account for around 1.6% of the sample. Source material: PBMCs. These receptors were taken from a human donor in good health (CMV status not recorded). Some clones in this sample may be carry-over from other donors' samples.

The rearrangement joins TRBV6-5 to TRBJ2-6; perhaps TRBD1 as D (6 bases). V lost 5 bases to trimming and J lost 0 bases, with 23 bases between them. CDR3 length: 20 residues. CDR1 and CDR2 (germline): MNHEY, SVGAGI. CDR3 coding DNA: TGTGCCAGCAGTACGATCCTTAGGGCAGGGGTGCGCTCTGGGGCCAACGTCCTGACTTTC. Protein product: CASSTILRAGVRSGANVLTF.

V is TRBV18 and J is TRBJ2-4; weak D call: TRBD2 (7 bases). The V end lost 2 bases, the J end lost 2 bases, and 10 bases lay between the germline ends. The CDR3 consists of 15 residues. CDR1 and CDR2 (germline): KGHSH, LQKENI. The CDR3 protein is CASSPGGGSKNIQYF. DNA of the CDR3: TGTGCCAGCTCACCAGGCGGGGGCTCCAAAAACATTCAGTACTTC.

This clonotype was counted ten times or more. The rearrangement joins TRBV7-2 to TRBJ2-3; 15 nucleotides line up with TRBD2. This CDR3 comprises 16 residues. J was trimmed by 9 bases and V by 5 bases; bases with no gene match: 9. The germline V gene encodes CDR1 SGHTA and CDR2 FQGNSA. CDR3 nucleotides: TGTGCCAGCAGCCCCCGGACTAGCGGGGGGGCTGGAACGCAGTATTTT. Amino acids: CASSPRTSGGAGTQYF.

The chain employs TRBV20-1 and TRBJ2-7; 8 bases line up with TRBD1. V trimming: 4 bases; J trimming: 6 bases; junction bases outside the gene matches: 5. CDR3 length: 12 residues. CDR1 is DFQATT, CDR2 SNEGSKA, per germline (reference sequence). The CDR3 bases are TGCAGTGCTACCCAGGGGGCGAGCGAGCAGTACTTC. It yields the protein CSATQGASEQYF.

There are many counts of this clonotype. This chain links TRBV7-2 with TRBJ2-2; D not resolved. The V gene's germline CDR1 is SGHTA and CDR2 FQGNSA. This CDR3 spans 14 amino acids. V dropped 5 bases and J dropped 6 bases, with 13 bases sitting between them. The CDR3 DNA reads TGTGCCAGCAGCCCTAGTCGGGTTCCCGGGGAGCTGTTTTTT. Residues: CASSPSRVPGELFF.

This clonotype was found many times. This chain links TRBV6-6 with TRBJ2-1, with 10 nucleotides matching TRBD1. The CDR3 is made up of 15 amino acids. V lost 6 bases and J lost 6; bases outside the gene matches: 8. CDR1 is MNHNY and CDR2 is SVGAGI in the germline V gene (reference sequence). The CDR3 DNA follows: TGTGCCAGCAGCTTCGGGACAGGGGAACCCAATGAGCAGTTCTTC. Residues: CASSFGTGEPNEQFF.

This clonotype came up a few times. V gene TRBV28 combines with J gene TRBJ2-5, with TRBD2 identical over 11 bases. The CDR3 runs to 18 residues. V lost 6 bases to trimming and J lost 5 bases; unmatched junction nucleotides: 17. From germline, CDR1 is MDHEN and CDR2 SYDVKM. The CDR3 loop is CASSPPQTRLAGSETQYF. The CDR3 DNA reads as TGTGCCAGCAGCCCTCCCCAGACTAGACTAGCGGGATCGGAGACCCAGTACTTC.

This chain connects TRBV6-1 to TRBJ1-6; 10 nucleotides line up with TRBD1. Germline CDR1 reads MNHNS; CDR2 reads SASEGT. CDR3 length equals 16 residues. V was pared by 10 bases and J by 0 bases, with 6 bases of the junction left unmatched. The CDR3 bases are TGTGCCAATGGACAGGGGGAAAGCTCCTATAATTCACCCCTCCACTTT. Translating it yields CANGQGESSYNSPLHF.

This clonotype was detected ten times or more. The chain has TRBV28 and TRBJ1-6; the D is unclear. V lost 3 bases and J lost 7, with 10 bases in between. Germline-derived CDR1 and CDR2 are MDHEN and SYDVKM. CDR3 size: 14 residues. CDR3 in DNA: TGTGCCAGCAGTTTGGTGCAGGAGAATTCACCCCTCCACTTT. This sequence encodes CASSLVQENSPLHF.

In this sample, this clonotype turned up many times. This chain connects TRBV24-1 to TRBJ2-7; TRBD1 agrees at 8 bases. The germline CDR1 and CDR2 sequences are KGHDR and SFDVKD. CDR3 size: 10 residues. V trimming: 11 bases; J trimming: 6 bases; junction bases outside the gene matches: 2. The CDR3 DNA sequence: TGTGCCATCGACAGGGGCGAGCAGTACTTC. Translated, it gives CAIDRGEQYF.

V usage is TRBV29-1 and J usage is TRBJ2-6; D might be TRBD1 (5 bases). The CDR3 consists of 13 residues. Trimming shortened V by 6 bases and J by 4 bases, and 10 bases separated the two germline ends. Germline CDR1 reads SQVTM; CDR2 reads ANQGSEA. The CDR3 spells CSVAGIGANVLTF. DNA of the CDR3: TGCAGCGTAGCAGGGATCGGGGCCAACGTCCTGACTTTC.

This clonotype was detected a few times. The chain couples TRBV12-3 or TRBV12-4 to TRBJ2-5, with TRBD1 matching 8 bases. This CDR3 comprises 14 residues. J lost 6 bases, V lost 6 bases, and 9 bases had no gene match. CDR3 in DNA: TGTGCCAGCAGCCCGACAGGGGCCCAGAAGACCCAGTACTTC. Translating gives CASSPTGAQKTQYF.

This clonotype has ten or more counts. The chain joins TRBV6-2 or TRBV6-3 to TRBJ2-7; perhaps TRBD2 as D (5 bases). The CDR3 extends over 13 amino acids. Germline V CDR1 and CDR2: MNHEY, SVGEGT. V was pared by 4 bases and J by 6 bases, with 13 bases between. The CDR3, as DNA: TGTGCCAGCAGTTGGACTCCCTCGCGCGAGCAGTACTTC. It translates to CASSWTPSREQYF.

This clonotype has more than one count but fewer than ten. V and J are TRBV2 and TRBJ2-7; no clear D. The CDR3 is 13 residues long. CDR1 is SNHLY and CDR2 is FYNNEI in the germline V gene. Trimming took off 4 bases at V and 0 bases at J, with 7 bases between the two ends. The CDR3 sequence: CASSGSFSYEQYF. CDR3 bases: TGTGCCAGCAGTGGGTCTTTCTCCTACGAGCAGTACTTC.

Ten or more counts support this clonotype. The DNA of the CDR3 is TGTGCCAGCAGGTTAACAGGGAGCAATCAGCCCCAGCATTTT. Residues: CASRLTGSNQPQHF. The chain recombines TRBV7-2 with TRBJ1-5; a possible D gene is TRBD1 (6 bases). Germline-derived CDR1 and CDR2 are SGHTA and FQGNSA. This CDR3 is 14 amino acids long. V was trimmed by 6 bases and J by 1 base, leaving 10 bases between them.

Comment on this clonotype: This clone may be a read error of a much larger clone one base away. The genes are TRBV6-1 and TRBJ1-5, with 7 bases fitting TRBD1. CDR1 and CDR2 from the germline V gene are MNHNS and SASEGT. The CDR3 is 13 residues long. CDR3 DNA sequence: TGTGCCAGCAGACCCCAGGGGGTTCAGCCCGAGCATTTT. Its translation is CASRPQGVQPEHF.

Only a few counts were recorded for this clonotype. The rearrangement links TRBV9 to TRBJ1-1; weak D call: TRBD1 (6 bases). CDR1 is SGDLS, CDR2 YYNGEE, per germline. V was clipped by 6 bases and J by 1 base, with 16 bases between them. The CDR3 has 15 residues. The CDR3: CASKGDGLQNTEAFF. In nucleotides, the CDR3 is TGTGCCAGCAAGGGGGACGGATTACAGAACACTGAAGCTTTCTTT. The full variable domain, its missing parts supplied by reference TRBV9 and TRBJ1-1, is DSGVTQTPKHLITATGQRVTLRCSPRSGDLSVYWYQQSLDQGLQFLIQYYNGEERAKGNILERFSAQQFPDLHSELNLSSLELGDSALYFCASKGDGLQNTEAFFGQGTRLTVV.

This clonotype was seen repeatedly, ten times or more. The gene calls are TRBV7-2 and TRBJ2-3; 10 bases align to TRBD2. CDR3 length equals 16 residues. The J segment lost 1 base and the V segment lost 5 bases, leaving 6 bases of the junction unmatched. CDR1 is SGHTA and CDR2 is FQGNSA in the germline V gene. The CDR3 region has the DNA TGTGCCAGCAGCCAAAATCTAGCGGGGGGCACAGATACGCAGTATTTT. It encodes CASSQNLAGGTDTQYF. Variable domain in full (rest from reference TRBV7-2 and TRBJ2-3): GAGVSQSPSNKVTEKGKDVELRCDPISGHTALYWYRQSLGQGLEFLIYFQGNSAPDKSGLPSDRFSAERTGGSVSTLTIQRTQQEDSAVYLCASSQNLAGGTDTQYFGPGTRLTVL.

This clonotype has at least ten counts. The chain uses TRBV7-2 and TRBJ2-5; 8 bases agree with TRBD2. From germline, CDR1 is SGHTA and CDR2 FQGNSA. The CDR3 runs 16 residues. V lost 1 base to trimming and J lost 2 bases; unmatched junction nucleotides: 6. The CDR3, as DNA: TGTGCCAGCAGCTTAGAGGGACGGGGGGGGCAAGAGACCCAGTACTTC. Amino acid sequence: CASSLEGRGGQETQYF. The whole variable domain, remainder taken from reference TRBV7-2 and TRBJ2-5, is GAGVSQSPSNKVTEKGKDVELRCDPISGHTALYWYRQSLGQGLEFLIYFQGNSAPDKSGLPSDRFSAERTGGSVSTLTIQRTQQEDSAVYLCASSLEGRGGQETQYFGPGTRLLVL.

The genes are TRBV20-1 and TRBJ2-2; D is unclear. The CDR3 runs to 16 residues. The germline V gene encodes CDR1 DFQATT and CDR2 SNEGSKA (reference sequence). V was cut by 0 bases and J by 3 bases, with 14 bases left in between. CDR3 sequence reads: CSARDHLRPDTGELFF. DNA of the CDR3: TGCAGTGCTAGAGATCATTTACGGCCGGACACCGGGGAGCTGTTTTTT.

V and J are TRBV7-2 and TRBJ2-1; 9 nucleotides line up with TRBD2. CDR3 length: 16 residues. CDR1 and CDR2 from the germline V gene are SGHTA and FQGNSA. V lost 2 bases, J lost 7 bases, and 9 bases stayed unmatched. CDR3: CASSLSVSGRTNEQFF. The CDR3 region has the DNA TGTGCCAGCAGCTTAAGTGTAAGCGGGAGGACTAATGAGCAGTTCTTC.

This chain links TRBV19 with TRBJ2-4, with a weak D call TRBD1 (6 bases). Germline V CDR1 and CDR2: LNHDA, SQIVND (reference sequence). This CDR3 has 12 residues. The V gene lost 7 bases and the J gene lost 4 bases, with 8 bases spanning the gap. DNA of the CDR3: TGTGCCAGTATAGGGGGAAAAAACATTCAGTACTTC. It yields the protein CASIGGKNIQYF.

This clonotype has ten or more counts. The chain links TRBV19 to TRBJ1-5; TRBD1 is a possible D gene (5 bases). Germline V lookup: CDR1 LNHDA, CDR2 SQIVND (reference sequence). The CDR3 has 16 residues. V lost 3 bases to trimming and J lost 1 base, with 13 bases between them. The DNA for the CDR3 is TGTGCCAGTAGTATTGGAGGGGTCTCGAGCAATCAGCCCCAGCATTTT. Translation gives CASSIGGVSSNQPQHF.

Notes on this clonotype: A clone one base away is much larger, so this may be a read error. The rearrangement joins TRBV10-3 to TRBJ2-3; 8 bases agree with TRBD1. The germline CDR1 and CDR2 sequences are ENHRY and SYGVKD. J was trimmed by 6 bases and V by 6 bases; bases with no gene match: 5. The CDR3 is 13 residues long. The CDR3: CAIRDRESDTQYF. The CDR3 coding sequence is TGTGCCATCAGGGACAGGGAGAGTGATACGCAGTATTTT.

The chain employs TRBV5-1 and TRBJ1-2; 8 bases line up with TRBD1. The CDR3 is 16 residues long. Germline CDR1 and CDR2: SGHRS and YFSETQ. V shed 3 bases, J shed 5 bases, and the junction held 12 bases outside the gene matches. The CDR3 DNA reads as TGCGCCAGCAGCTCGACCGGGACAGGCGTAGGATATGGCTACACCTTC. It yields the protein CASSSTGTGVGYGYTF. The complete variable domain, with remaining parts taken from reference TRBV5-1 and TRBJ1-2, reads KAGVTQTPRYLIKTRGQQVTLSCSPISGHRSVSWYQQTPGQGLQFLFEYFSETQRNKGNFPGRFSGRQFSNSRSEMNVSTLELGDSALYLCASSSTGTGVGYGYTFGSGTRLTVV.

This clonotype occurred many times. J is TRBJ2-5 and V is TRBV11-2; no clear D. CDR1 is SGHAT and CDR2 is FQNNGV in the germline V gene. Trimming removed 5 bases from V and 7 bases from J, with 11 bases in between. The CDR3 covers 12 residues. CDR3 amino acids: CASSPPMWTQYF. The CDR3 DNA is TGTGCCAGCAGCCCGCCGATGTGGACCCAGTACTTC.

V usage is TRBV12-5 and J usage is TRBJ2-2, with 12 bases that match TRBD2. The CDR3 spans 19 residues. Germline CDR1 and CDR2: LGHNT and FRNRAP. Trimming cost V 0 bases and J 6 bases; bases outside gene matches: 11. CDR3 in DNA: TGTGCTAGTGGTTTGGTACTGAGACTAGCGGGAGATATGGCCGGGGAGCTGTTTTTT. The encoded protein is CASGLVLRLAGDMAGELFF. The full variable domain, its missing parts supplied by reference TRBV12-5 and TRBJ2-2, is DARVTQTPRHKVTEMGQEVTMRCQPILGHNTVFWYRQTMMQGLELLAYFRNRAPLDDSGMPKDRFSAEMPDATLATLKIQPSEPRDSAVYFCASGLVLRLAGDMAGELFFGEGSRLTVL.